The sequence of this T cell receptor (beta chain) was determined in a study of T cells in localized non-small cell lung cancer. Study observations and caveats: Among the tissues sampled, uninvolved adjacent lung had the highest T cell clonality, above tumor.

Concerning this clone itself: Its antigen is still unknown.

Some clones are missing from TCRdb's copy, which holds only in-frame ones; the method was immunoSEQ multiplex PCR. The data hold around 50,000 clones, with roughly 89% observed a single time. The specimen was peripheral blood, collected before any cancer treatment. This receptor was identified in a woman aged 35 to 70 with stage I lung adenocarcinoma.

CDR3 sequence: CSARRDNEQFF. The CDR3 DNA reads as TGCAGTGCTCGCCGGGACAATGAGCAGTTCTTC. This chain connects TRBV20-1 to TRBJ2-1; no clear D. CDR3 length equals 11 residues. The V end was cut by 5 bases, the J end by 5 bases, with 7 bases between. CDR1 and CDR2 from the germline V gene are DFQATT and SNEGSKA (reference sequence).